Listed below are T cell receptor beta chains from one sample, sequenced in a study of blood T cells in healthy people across ages. Each CDR3 protein gets one entry after TCRdb re-called the 5' RACE reads with MiXCR. The sample lists under 1 million distinct CDR3 sequences, roughly 44% occurring once. The sample consisted of blood. The receptors were gathered from a man between 60 and 75 years old in good health. Each CDR3 is given with its conserved first and last residue. The D gene is left open where the match is weak. Expanded clones get a size class; other rows say once, few or many, or leave the size out.

D gene | J gene | V gene | clone size | CDR3 DNA | CDR3 protein
TRBD1 | TRBJ1-2 | TRBV29-1 | . | TGCAGCGTTGATTACGGGACAGGGGCCTTCTATGGCTACACCTTC | CSVDYGTGAFYGYTF
TRBD1 | TRBJ2-7 | TRBV11-2 | . | TGTGCCAGCAGCATGGACAGGAACAACGAGCAGTACTTC | CASSMDRNNEQYF
. | TRBJ2-2 | TRBV20-1 | . | TGCAGTGCTAGTAGTGCGAATACCGGGGAGCTGTTTTTT | CSASSANTGELFF
TRBD2 | TRBJ2-1 | TRBV20-1 | few | TGCAGTGCTAGTGCGCGGGAGTCATACAATGAGCAGTTCTTC | CSASARESYNEQFF
. | TRBJ2-7 | TRBV6-2/TRBV6-3 | . | TGTGCCAGCAGCGAACATCCAAGCTCCTACGAGCAGTACTTC | CASSEHPSSYEQYF
TRBD1 | TRBJ1-2 | TRBV10-3 | . | TGTGCCATCAAACCGACAGGGGCGGGTTATGGCTACACCTTC | CAIKPTGAGYGYTF
. | TRBJ2-7 | TRBV3-1 | few | TGTGCCAGCAGCCAAATGGACAGAGCCTACGAGCAGTACTTC | CASSQMDRAYEQYF
. | TRBJ1-1 | TRBV11-3 | medium-sized | TGTGCCAGCAACACGTTGCACGGCACTGAAGCTTTCTTT | CASNTLHGTEAFF
TRBD1 | TRBJ1-1 | TRBV7-9 | few | TGTGCCAGCAGCTTTGGTACGGGACAGGGGGAGAACACTGAAGCTTTCTTT | CASSFGTGQGENTEAFF
. | TRBJ2-1 | TRBV2 | . | TGTGCCAGCTACGTAGGGGGAACCTACAATGAGCAGTTCTTC | CASYVGGTYNEQFF
. | TRBJ2-7 | TRBV5-1 | . | TGCGCCAGCAGCAGCGTGGTTCGGGACGAGCAGTACTTC | CASSSVVRDEQYF
TRBD1 | TRBJ2-7 | TRBV20-1 | . | TGCAGTGCCCGGACAGGGGGCTACGAGCAGTACTTC | CSARTGGYEQYF
TRBD1 | TRBJ2-7 | TRBV19 | . | TGTGCCAGTAGTTCCTCGACAGGGCACAACGAGCAGTACTTC | CASSSSTGHNEQYF
. | TRBJ1-2 | TRBV4-3 | . | TGCGCCAGCAGCCGGGCAGGGGAAGGAAGCTATGGCTACACCTTC | CASSRAGEGSYGYTF
. | TRBJ2-3 | TRBV10-3 | . | TGTGCCATCAGTAAGGAACCCGATACGCAGTATTTT | CAISKEPDTQYF
. | TRBJ2-1 | TRBV7-8 | . | TGTGCCAGCAGCTTGGGGGTGGACTGGGAGAGCTCCTACAATGAGCAGTTCTTC | CASSLGVDWESSYNEQFF
TRBD1 | TRBJ1-2 | TRBV6-6 | few | TGTGCCAGCAGTCCGACAGGGGGGATTTATGGCTACACCTTC | CASSPTGGIYGYTF
. | TRBJ2-1 | TRBV6-1 | . | TGTGCCAGCCGAGAGGTGGGTGGCCAGTTCTTC | CASREVGGQFF
TRBD1 | TRBJ2-7 | TRBV5-5 | . | TGTGCCAGCAATTTGGTCCCCGGAGGACAGGGTTACGAGCAGTACTTC | CASNLVPGGQGYEQYF
TRBD1 | TRBJ2-7 | TRBV20-1 | . | TGCAGTGCTAGAGACCCTTTGGCAGGGGGTGATTACGAGCAGTACTTC | CSARDPLAGGDYEQYF
TRBD1 | TRBJ1-1 | TRBV12-3/TRBV12-4 | once | TGTGCCGGCAGTTCAAGGGACAGCTACCGTACTTTCTTT | CAGSSRDSYRTFF
TRBD1 | TRBJ1-2 | TRBV11-2 | . | TGTGCCAGCAGCTTAGAGGGGGGACAGATCTATGGCTACACCTTC | CASSLEGGQIYGYTF
TRBD1 | TRBJ2-1 | TRBV7-8 | . | TGTGCCAGCAGCTTGGGGACAGGGAAAGAAATTTACAATGAGCAGTTCTTC | CASSLGTGKEIYNEQFF
. | TRBJ2-6 | TRBV7-2 | . | TGTGCCAGCAGCTTAGGGCACGCTGGGGCCAACGTCCTGACTTTC | CASSLGHAGANVLTF
. | TRBJ1-2 | TRBV18 | once | TGTGCCAGCTCACCAATGGTGACAGCGGGGGACTATGGCTACACCTTC | CASSPMVTAGDYGYTF
. | TRBJ2-1 | TRBV29-1 | few | TGCAGCGTTGTCGTGCTTACTAAAGCGTTCAGCTCCTACAATGAGCAGTTCTTC | CSVVVLTKAFSSYNEQFF
TRBD2 | TRBJ2-5 | TRBV15 | . | TGTGCCACCAGCAGAGATGTGACTAGCGGGGTGGAGACCCAGTACTTC | CATSRDVTSGVETQYF
. | TRBJ1-2 | TRBV11-3 | . | TGTGCCAGCAGCTTAGGGACGACTACTAACTATGGCTACACCTTC | CASSLGTTTNYGYTF
. | TRBJ1-4 | TRBV12-3/TRBV12-4 | . | TGTGCCAGCAGTCGCACAGGTTCGGGAAAACTGTTTTTT | CASSRTGSGKLFF
. | TRBJ2-3 | TRBV12-3/TRBV12-4 | . | TGTGCCAGCAGTTTATTCGGGGAGGGCACAGATACGCAGTATTTT | CASSLFGEGTDTQYF
TRBD1 | TRBJ2-5 | TRBV7-2 | few | TGTGCCAGCAGCACTTCCGGGACAGGGGAGACCCAGTACTTC | CASSTSGTGETQYF
. | TRBJ2-5 | TRBV6-5 | . | TGTGCCAGCAGTTACTCTCAGTGGAGTAAAGAGACCCAGTACTTC | CASSYSQWSKETQYF
. | TRBJ1-2 | TRBV5-6 | . | TGTGCCAGCAGCTTGGGTTACAGGGCGATCTATGGCTACACCTTC | CASSLGYRAIYGYTF
. | TRBJ2-1 | TRBV7-2 | . | TGTGCCAGCAGCTTAGGGAACGCCATCTACAATGAGCAGTTCTTC | CASSLGNAIYNEQFF
TRBD1 | TRBJ2-6 | TRBV20-1 | . | TGCAGTGCTAGACTACAGGGGGCTGGGGCCAACGTCCTGACTTTC | CSARLQGAGANVLTF
. | TRBJ1-5 | TRBV6-6 | . | TGTGCCAGCAGCTACAAGTGGAATCAGCCCCAGCATTTT | CASSYKWNQPQHF
. | TRBJ2-2 | TRBV7-2 | . | TGTGCCAGCAGCTTAGCCCCTGGACTGGCGGGTACCGGGGAGCTGTTTTTT | CASSLAPGLAGTGELFF
TRBD1 | TRBJ1-5 | TRBV12-3/TRBV12-4 | few | TGTGCCAGCAGTCTCACAGGGGATGAGAATCAGCCCCAGCATTTT | CASSLTGDENQPQHF
. | TRBJ2-3 | TRBV25-1 | . | TGTGCCAGCAGTGACCGCGGACGCACCAAAGGCGCAGATACGCAGTATTTT | CASSDRGRTKGADTQYF
. | TRBJ2-3 | TRBV9 | . | TGTGCCAGCAGCGGGAACAGGGAGCACATAGAAGATACGCAGTATTTT | CASSGNREHIEDTQYF
. | TRBJ2-5 | TRBV4-1 | . | TGCGCCAGCAGCCAAGAGACTACTGCACAAGGGACCCAGTACTTC | CASSQETTAQGTQYF
TRBD2 | TRBJ2-3 | TRBV29-1 | . | TGCAGCGTTGCTCTCTTAGCGGGAAAAACAGATACGCAGTATTTT | CSVALLAGKTDTQYF
TRBD1 | TRBJ2-7 | TRBV18 | few | TGTGCCAGCTCATCACCGGGACAGGGGTACTACGAGCAGTACTTC | CASSSPGQGYYEQYF
TRBD1 | TRBJ1-1 | TRBV5-1 | . | TGCGCCAGCAGCAGAACCGGGACAGAGGGGACTGAAGCTTTCTTT | CASSRTGTEGTEAFF
. | TRBJ2-7 | TRBV13 | . | TGTGCCAGCAGCTCCTCGGACAGGGTAGCGGGGGAGCAGTACTTC | CASSSSDRVAGEQYF
. | TRBJ2-7 | TRBV5-1 | many | TGCGCCAGCAGCTTGCGTACTCCGACCTACGAGCAGTACTTC | CASSLRTPTYEQYF
TRBD1 | TRBJ2-5 | TRBV2 | many | TGTGCCAGCAAGCAAGGGACAGGGGGCGAGACCCAGTACTTC | CASKQGTGGETQYF